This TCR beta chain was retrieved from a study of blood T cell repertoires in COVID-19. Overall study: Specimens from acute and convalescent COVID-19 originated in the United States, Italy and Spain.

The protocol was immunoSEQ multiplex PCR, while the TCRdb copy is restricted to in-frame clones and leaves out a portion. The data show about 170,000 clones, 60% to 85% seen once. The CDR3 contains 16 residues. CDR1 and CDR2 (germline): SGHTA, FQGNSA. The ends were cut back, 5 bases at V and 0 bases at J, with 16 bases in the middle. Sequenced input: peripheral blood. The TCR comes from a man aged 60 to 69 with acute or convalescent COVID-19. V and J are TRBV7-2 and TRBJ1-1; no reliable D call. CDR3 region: CASSVTVGYMNTEAFF. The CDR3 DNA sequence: TGTGCCAGCAGCGTGACGGTGGGCTACATGAACACTGAAGCTTTCTTT.